The 26 T cell receptor beta chains presented below share a single source sample, sequenced in a study of cytotoxic CD8 clonotypes in ibrutinib-treated CLL. Sequencing used immunoSEQ multiplex PCR; TCRdb keeps in-frame clones, though not all of them. Among some 200,000 clones, roughly three quarters were seen once, and the ten largest hold approximately 10%. Sequences were derived from PBMCs, sampled after 12 months of ibrutinib treatment. The receptors derive from a human donor with chronic lymphocytic leukemia.

This clone has only a few counts. The rearrangement uses TRBV9 and TRBJ2-1; 10 nucleotides match TRBD2. Trimming removed 0 bases from V and 7 bases from J; junction bases left unmatched: 4. Germline V gives CDR1 SGDLS, CDR2 YYNGEE. This CDR3 is built from 15 residues. The CDR3 protein is CASSVGAGGLNEQFF. CDR3 DNA sequence: TGTGCCAGCAGCGTAGGAGCGGGGGGGCTTAATGAGCAGTTCTTC.

The chain links TRBV5-8 to TRBJ1-1; D gene uncertain. CDR1 SGHTS and CDR2 YDEGEE come from the germline V gene. The CDR3 covers 14 residues. Between the trimmed V and J ends, which lost 2 bases and 1 base, there was a span of 9 bases. The chain's CDR3 is CASSFRSSNTEAFF. DNA for the CDR3: TGTGCCAGCAGCTTCCGATCCTCGAACACTGAAGCTTTCTTT.

The V and J genes are TRBV19 and TRBJ2-1; possible D gene TRBD2, 6 bases. V was cut by 5 bases and J by 0 bases, with 11 bases left in between. CDR1 LNHDA and CDR2 SQIVND come from the germline V gene (reference sequence). There are 15 residues in the CDR3. CDR3 DNA sequence: TGTGCCAGTAGTTTTAGCGGTAGCTCCTACAATGAGCAGTTCTTC. Translating gives CASSFSGSSYNEQFF.

The chain uses TRBV29-1 and TRBJ1-1, with D unresolved. Deletions cut 7 bases from V and 0 bases from J, with 12 bases between. Germline values: CDR1 SQVTM, CDR2 ANQGSEA. The CDR3 covers 13 residues. This chain's CDR3 is CSGYLGVNTEAFF. CDR3 coding DNA: TGCAGCGGCTACCTGGGCGTGAACACTGAAGCTTTCTTT. Full variable domain (remainder filled in from reference TRBV29-1 and TRBJ1-1): SAVISQKPSRDICQRGTSLTIQCQVDSQVTMMFWYRQQPGQSLTLIATANQGSEATYESGFVIDKFPISRPNLTFSTLTVSNMSPEDSSIYLCSGYLGVNTEAFFGQGTRLTVV.

This chain uses TRBV7-3 with TRBJ1-2; 9 nucleotides line up with TRBD1. Trimming cost V 6 bases and J 6 bases; bases outside gene matches: 8. This CDR3 contains 14 residues. Germline values: CDR1 SGHTA, CDR2 FQGTGA. CDR3 bases: TGTGCCAGCAGTCAAACAGGGGGCACGGATGGCTACACCTTC. Translating it yields CASSQTGGTDGYTF.

The chain uses TRBV23-1 and TRBJ2-1; D unresolved. TRBV23-1 is an ORF; its function is uncertain. Trimming pared 2 bases from V and 6 bases from J, leaving 17 bases between. The CDR3 spans 16 residues. CDR3 nucleotides: TGCGCCAGCAGTCAAATGCAGTGGAAGGGATTCAATGAGCAGTTCTTC. It encodes CASSQMQWKGFNEQFF.

The chain carries TRBV5-1 and TRBJ2-5, with 8 bases matching TRBD1. The V gene end was trimmed by 0 bases and the J gene end by 4 bases; junction bases not matched to a gene: 2. This CDR3 spans 14 amino acids. Germline V lookup: CDR1 SGHRS, CDR2 YFSETQ. This chain's CDR3 is CASSLAGQGETQYF. The CDR3 nucleotides read TGCGCCAGCAGCTTGGCTGGACAGGGAGAGACCCAGTACTTC.

There are a few counts of this clone. The V and J genes are TRBV6-6 and TRBJ1-1; D is possibly TRBD1 (6 bases). This CDR3 contains 14 residues. Trimming removed 7 bases from V and 1 base from J, with 13 bases in between. Germline values: CDR1 MNHNY, CDR2 SVGAGI (reference sequence). CDR3 coding DNA: TGTGCCAGCAAGAACGGACAGAAGAACACTGAAGCTTTCTTT. It codes for CASKNGQKNTEAFF.

The V call is TRBV25-1, the J call TRBJ2-3; D gene unclear. V lost 3 bases to trimming and J lost 1 base, with 11 bases between them. In germline, CDR1 is MGHDK, CDR2 SYGVNS. The CDR3 has 15 amino acids. CDR3 sequence: CASSDRNPGTDTQYF. Written as DNA, the CDR3 is TGTGCCAGCAGTGACCGGAACCCAGGCACAGATACGCAGTATTTT.

The chain has TRBV2 and TRBJ1-5; 7 nucleotides align to TRBD1. The CDR3 is 15 residues long. Germline V gives CDR1 SNHLY, CDR2 FYNNEI. V shed 6 bases and J 2 bases; nucleotides not matched to a gene: 7. The DNA of the CDR3 is TGTGCCAGCAGGCTACAGGGGAGCGGCAATCAGCCCCAGCATTTT. Encoded protein: CASRLQGSGNQPQHF.

The chain carries TRBV6-5 and TRBJ2-7, with D perhaps TRBD1 (5 bases). Trimming cost V 0 bases and J 2 bases, with 11 bases left between them. CDR3 size: 15 residues. The V gene's germline CDR1 is MNHEY and CDR2 SVGAGI. CDR3 bases: TGTGCCAGCAGTTACTCGGACACCTTCACCTACGAGCAGTACTTC. Translated, it gives CASSYSDTFTYEQYF.

The CDR3 DNA reads TGCAGTGAATTATTGTTGGAGACCCAGTACTTC. It specifies CSELLLETQYF. The chain combines TRBV20-1 with TRBJ2-5; unclear D gene. The CDR3 length is 11 residues. CDR1 and CDR2 (germline): DFQATT, SNEGSKA (reference sequence). Deletions cut 7 bases from V and 5 bases from J, with 11 bases between.

This chain's CDR3 is CASSPGGSNNEQFF. CDR3 DNA: TGTGCCAGCAGCCCTGGAGGCAGTAACAATGAGCAGTTCTTC. The J gene is TRBJ2-1, the V gene TRBV11-3; D might be TRBD2 (5 bases). V was pared by 5 bases and J by 5 bases, with 13 bases between. From germline, CDR1 is SGHNT and CDR2 YENEEA. The CDR3 has 14 residues.

The J gene is TRBJ2-1, the V gene TRBV5-1; TRBD1 agrees at 7 bases. CDR3 length: 14 amino acids. V shed 4 bases, J shed 4 bases, and the junction held 5 bases outside the gene matches. Per germline, CDR1 SGHRS and CDR2 YFSETQ. CDR3 in amino acids: CASSHGTVYNEQFF. In DNA, the CDR3 is TGCGCCAGCAGCCACGGGACAGTGTACAATGAGCAGTTCTTC. Together with reference TRBV5-1 and TRBJ2-1, the CDR3 gives the full variable domain: KAGVTQTPRYLIKTRGQQVTLSCSPISGHRSVSWYQQTPGQGLQFLFEYFSETQRNKGNFPGRFSGRQFSNSRSEMNVSTLELGDSALYLCASSHGTVYNEQFFGPGTRLTVL.

V usage is TRBV25-1 and J usage is TRBJ1-5; tentative D call: TRBD1 (6 bases). The germline V gene has CDR1 MGHDK and CDR2 SYGVNS. Trimming took off 9 bases at V and 6 bases at J, with 21 bases between the two ends. The CDR3 length is 15 residues. CDR3 protein: CARPPGGGKSQPQHF. Written as DNA, the CDR3 is TGTGCCAGGCCTCCTGGGGGGGGCAAGAGTCAGCCCCAGCATTTT.

The gene calls are TRBV7-3 and TRBJ2-1, with 11 nucleotides matching TRBD2. V gave up 5 bases and J gave up 2 bases; unmatched junction bases: 5. Germline CDR1 reads SGHTA; CDR2 reads FQGTGA. The CDR3 is 16 residues long. The CDR3 spells CASSQLAGAAYNEQFF. For the CDR3, the DNA is TGTGCCAGCAGCCAACTAGCGGGGGCCGCCTACAATGAGCAGTTCTTC.

The CDR3 loop is CASSLGGDGYEQYF. In nucleotides, the CDR3 is TGCGCCAGCAGCTTGGGGGGCGACGGCTACGAGCAGTACTTC. This sequence joins TRBV5-1 and TRBJ2-7, with D possibly matching TRBD1 (5 bases). Germline V gives CDR1 SGHRS, CDR2 YFSETQ. CDR3 size: 14 residues. Trimming took 0 bases from V and 3 from J, leaving 10 bases between them.

V and J are TRBV2 and TRBJ1-2, with 8 nucleotides matching TRBD1. CDR1 and CDR2 (germline): SNHLY, FYNNEI. The V and J ends lost 6 bases and 0 bases, in that order; junction bases with no gene match: 3. This CDR3 has 14 residues. The CDR3 is CASSLDRANYGYTF. CDR3 coding DNA: TGTGCCAGCAGCCTGGACAGGGCTAACTATGGCTACACCTTC.

The gene calls are TRBV15 and TRBJ2-5; D not resolved. CDR1 and CDR2 (germline): LNHNV, YYDKDF (reference sequence). The CDR3 is made up of 14 amino acids. Trimming took 3 bases from V and 3 from J, leaving 11 bases between them. In nucleotides, the CDR3 is TGTGCCACCAGCAGTAGGCGCGATAAAGAGACCCAGTACTTC. Translated, it gives CATSSRRDKETQYF.

The chain carries TRBV4-1 and TRBJ2-7; tentative D call: TRBD1 (6 bases). The CDR3 sequence is 15 residues long. Germline V gene data show CDR1 as MGHRA and CDR2 as YSYEKL. Trimming cost V 0 bases and J 2 bases, with 11 bases left between them. The DNA for the CDR3 is TGCGCCAGCAGCCAAGATACAGGGATAACCTACGAGCAGTACTTC. Its protein is CASSQDTGITYEQYF.

The genes are TRBV6-1 and TRBJ2-3, with D tentatively TRBD1 or TRBD2 (6 bases each). V lost 6 bases, J lost 4 bases, and 17 bases lay in between. CDR3 size: 15 residues. Germline values: CDR1 MNHNS, CDR2 SASEGT. For the CDR3, the DNA is TGTGCCAGCAGGCCCCATTGGGGGGCCGCAGATACGCAGTATTTT. Its translation is CASRPHWGAADTQYF.

This chain joins TRBV5-1 and TRBJ2-6; D is unresolved. The CDR3 is made up of 19 amino acids. V was trimmed by 2 bases and J by 0 bases, leaving 18 bases between them. Germline CDR1 reads SGHRS; CDR2 reads YFSETQ. In DNA form, the CDR3 reads TGCGCCAGCAGCTTACGTCGACCCGACCCCCTCTCTGGGGCCAACGTCCTGACTTTC. Encoded protein: CASSLRRPDPLSGANVLTF. The full variable domain, completed using reference TRBV5-1 and TRBJ2-6, is KAGVTQTPRYLIKTRGQQVTLSCSPISGHRSVSWYQQTPGQGLQFLFEYFSETQRNKGNFPGRFSGRQFSNSRSEMNVSTLELGDSALYLCASSLRRPDPLSGANVLTFGAGSRLTVL.

The chain couples TRBV6-6 to TRBJ2-5, with D perhaps TRBD1 (6 bases). This CDR3 has 16 amino acids. CDR1 is MNHNY, CDR2 SVGAGI, per germline (reference sequence). V lost 2 bases to trimming and J lost 4 bases, with 17 bases between them. CDR3 region: CASSYRYREEGETQYF. CDR3 coding DNA: TGTGCCAGCAGTTACCGTTACAGGGAAGAGGGAGAGACCCAGTACTTC.

This sequence joins TRBV6-1 and TRBJ1-2; weak D call: TRBD1 (5 bases). This CDR3 is built from 11 residues. Trimming pared 10 bases from V and 3 bases from J, leaving 9 bases between. The germline CDR1 and CDR2 sequences are MNHNS and SASEGT. DNA for the CDR3: TGTGCCATATCGACAGACTATGGCTACACCTTC. Encoded protein: CAISTDYGYTF.

The chain links TRBV13 to TRBJ2-7; D is possibly TRBD1 (5 bases). Trimming removed 5 bases at V and 5 bases at J, with 13 bases between. The CDR3 has 13 amino acids. The germline V gene has CDR1 PRHDT and CDR2 FYEKMQ (reference sequence). The CDR3 DNA is TGTGCCAGCAGCCACACAGGCCCCAACGAGCAGTACTTC. Amino acid sequence: CASSHTGPNEQYF.

J is TRBJ2-1 and V is TRBV5-4; D is uncertain. This CDR3 has 14 amino acids. Germline V gene lookup returns CDR1 SGHNT and CDR2 YYREEE (reference sequence). Trimming cost V 6 bases and J 5 bases, with 15 bases left between them. CDR3 DNA sequence: TGTGCCAGCAAGGACCCGTTAAAGGACAATGAGCAGTTCTTC. Translation gives CASKDPLKDNEQFF.